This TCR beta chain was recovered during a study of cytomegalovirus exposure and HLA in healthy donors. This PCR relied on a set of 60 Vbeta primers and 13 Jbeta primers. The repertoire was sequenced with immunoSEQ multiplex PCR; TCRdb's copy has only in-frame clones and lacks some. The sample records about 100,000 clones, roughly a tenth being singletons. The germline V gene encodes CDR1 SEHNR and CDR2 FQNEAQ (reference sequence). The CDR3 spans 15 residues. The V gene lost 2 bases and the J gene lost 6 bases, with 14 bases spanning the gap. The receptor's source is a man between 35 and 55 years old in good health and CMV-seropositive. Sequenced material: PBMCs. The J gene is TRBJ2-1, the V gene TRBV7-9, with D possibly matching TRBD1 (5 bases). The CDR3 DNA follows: TGTGCCAGCAGCTTATCGTCAGGGTTTAGCAATGAGCAGTTCTTC. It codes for CASSLSSGFSNEQFF.